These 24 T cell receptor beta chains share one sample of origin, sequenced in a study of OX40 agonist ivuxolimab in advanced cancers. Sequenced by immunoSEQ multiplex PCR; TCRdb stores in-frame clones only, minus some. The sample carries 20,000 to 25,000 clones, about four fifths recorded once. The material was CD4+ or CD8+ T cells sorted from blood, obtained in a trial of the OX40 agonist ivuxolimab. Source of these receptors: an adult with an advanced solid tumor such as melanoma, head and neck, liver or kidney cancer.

In DNA, the CDR3 is TGCAGCGTTGGAGGGGGCAGGGGGCGTACTGAAGCTTTCTTT. This gives the protein CSVGGGRGRTEAFF. The rearrangement links TRBV29-1 to TRBJ1-1; 8 positions agree with TRBD1. CDR3 size: 14 residues. V trimming: 4 bases; J trimming: 5 bases; junction bases outside the gene matches: 9. From germline, CDR1 is SQVTM and CDR2 ANQGSEA.

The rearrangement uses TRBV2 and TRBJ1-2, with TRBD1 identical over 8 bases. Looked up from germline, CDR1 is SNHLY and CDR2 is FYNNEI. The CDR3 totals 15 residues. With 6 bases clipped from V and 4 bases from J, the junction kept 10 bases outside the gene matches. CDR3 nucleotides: TGTGCCAGCAGACCTTCCCAGGGGGCTTCCTATGGCTACACCTTC. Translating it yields CASRPSQGASYGYTF.

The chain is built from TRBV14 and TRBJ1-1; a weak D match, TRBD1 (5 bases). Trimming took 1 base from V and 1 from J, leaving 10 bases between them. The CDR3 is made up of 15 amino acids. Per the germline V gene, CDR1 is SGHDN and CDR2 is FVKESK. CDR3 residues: CASSQVGVRNTEAFF. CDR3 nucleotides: TGTGCCAGCAGCCAAGTGGGGGTACGGAACACTGAAGCTTTCTTT.

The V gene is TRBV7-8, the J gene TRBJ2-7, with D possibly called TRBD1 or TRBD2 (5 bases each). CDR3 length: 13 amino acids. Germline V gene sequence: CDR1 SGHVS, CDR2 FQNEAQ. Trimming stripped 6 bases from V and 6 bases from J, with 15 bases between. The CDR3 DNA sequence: TGTGCCAGCAGTTGGGGGACCGCCACCGAGCAGTACTTC. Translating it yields CASSWGTATEQYF. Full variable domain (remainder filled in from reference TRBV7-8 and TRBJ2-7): GAGVSQSPRYKVAKRGQDVALRCDPISGHVSLFWYQQALGQGPEFLTYFQNEAQLDKSGLPSDRFFAERPEGSVSTLKIQRTQQEDSAVYLCASSWGTATEQYFGPGTRLTVT.

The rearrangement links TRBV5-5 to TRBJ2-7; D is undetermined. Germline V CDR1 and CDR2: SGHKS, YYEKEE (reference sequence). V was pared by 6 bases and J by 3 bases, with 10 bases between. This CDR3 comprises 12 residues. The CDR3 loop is CASTSDSYEQYF. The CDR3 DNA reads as TGTGCCAGCACCTCAGATAGCTACGAGCAGTACTTC.

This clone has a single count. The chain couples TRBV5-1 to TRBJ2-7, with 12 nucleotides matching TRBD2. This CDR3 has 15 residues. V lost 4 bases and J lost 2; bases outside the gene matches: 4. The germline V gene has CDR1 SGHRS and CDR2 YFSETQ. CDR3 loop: CASSLTSGRTYEQYF. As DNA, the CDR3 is TGCGCCAGCAGCCTTACTAGCGGGAGGACCTACGAGCAGTACTTC.

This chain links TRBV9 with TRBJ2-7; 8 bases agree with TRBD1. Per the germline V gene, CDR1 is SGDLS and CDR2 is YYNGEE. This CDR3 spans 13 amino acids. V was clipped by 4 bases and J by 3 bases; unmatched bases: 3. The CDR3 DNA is TGTGCCAGCAGCTTCGGACAGGGCTACGAGCAGTACTTC. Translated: CASSFGQGYEQYF.

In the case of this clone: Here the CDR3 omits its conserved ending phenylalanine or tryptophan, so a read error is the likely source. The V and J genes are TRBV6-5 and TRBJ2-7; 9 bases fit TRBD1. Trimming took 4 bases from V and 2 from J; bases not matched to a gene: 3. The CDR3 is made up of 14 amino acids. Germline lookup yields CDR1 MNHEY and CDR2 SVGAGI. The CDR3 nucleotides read TGTGCCAGCAGTTTCCGGGACAGGGCCTACGAGCAGTACCTC. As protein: CASSFRDRAYEQYL.

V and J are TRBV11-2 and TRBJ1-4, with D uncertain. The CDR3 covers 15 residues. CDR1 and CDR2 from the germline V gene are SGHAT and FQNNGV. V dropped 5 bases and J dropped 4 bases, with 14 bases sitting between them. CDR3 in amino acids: CASSPTANRNEKLFF. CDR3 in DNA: TGTGCCAGCAGCCCCACAGCAAATCGTAATGAAAAACTGTTTTTT.

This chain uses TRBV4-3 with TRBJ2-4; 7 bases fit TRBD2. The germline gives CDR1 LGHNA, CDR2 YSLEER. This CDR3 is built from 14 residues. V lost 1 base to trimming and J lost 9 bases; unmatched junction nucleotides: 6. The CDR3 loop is CASSQAGGGSIQYF. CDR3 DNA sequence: TGCGCCAGCAGCCAAGCGGGGGGAGGAAGCATTCAGTACTTC.

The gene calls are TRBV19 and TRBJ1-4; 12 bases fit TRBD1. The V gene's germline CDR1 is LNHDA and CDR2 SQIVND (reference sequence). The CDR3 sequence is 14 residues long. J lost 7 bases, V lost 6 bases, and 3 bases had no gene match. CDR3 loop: CASSRDRGREKLFF. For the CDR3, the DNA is TGTGCCAGTAGCCGGGACAGGGGGCGTGAAAAACTGTTTTTT. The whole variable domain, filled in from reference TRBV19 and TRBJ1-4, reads DGGITQSPKYLFRKEGQNVTLSCEQNLNHDAMYWYRQDPGQGLRLIYYSQIVNDFQKGDIAEGYSVSREKKESFPLTVTSAQKNPTAFYLCASSRDRGREKLFFGSGTQLSVL.

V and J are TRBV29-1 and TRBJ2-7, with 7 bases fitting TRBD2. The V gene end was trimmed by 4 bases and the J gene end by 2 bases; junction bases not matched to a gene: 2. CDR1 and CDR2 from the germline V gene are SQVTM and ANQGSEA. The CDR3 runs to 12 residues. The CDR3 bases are TGCAGCGTTGGTCTAGCGGCCTACGAGCAGTACTTC. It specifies CSVGLAAYEQYF.

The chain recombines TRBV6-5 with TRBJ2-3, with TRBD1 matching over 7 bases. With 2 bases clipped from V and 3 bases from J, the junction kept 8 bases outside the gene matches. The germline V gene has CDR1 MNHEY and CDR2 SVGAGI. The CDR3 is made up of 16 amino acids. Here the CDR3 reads CASSYSRDSVTDTQYF. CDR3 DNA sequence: TGTGCCAGCAGTTACAGTCGGGACAGTGTGACAGATACGCAGTATTTT.

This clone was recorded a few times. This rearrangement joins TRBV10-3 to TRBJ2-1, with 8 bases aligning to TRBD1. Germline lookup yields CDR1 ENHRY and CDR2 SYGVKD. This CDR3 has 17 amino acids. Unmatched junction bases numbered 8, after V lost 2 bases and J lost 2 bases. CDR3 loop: CAISEPSRGPTYNEQFF. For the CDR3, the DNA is TGTGCCATCAGTGAGCCGTCCAGGGGGCCGACCTACAATGAGCAGTTCTTC.

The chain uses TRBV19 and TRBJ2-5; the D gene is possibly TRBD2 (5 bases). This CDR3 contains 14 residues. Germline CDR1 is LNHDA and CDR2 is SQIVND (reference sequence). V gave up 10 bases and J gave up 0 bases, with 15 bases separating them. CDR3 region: CATRTIANQETQYF. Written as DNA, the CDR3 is TGTGCCACCAGAACCATAGCGAACCAAGAGACCCAGTACTTC.

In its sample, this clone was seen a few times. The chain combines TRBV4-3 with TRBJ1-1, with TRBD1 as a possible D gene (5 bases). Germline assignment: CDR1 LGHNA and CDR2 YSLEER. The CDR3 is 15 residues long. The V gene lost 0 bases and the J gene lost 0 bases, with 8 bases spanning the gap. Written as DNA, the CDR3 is TGCGCCAGCAGCCAAGATGAGACAGTGAACACTGAAGCTTTCTTT. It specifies CASSQDETVNTEAFF.

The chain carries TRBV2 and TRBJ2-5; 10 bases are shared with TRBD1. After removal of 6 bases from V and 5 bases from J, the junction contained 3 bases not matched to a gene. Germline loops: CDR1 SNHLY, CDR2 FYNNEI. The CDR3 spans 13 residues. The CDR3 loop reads CASSRDRGETQYF. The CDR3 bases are TGTGCCAGCAGCCGGGACAGGGGTGAGACCCAGTACTTC. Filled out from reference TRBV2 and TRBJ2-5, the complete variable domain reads EPEVTQTPSHQVTQMGQEVILRCVPISNHLYFYWYRQILGQKVEFLVSFYNNEISEKSEIFDDQFSVERPDGSNFTLKIRSTKLEDSAMYFCASSRDRGETQYFGPGTRLLVL.

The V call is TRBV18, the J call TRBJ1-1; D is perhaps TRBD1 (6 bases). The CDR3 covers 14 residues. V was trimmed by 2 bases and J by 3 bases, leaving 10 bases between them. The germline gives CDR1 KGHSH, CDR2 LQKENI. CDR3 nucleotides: TGTGCCAGCTCACCAACAGGGAGGGACACTGAAGCTTTCTTT. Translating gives CASSPTGRDTEAFF.

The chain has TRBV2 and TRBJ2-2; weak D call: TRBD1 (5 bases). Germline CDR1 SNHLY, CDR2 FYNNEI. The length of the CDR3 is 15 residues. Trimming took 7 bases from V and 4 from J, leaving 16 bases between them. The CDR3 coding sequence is TGTGCCAGCACCCAGGGAAGGCGCGGCACCGGGGAGCTGTTTTTT. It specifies CASTQGRRGTGELFF.

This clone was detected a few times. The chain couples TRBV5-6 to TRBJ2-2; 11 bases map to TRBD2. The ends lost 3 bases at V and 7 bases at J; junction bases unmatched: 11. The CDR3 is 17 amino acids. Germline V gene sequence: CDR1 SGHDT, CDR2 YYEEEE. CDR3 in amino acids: CASSWGTSGRNGGELFF. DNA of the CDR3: TGTGCCAGCAGCTGGGGCACTAGCGGGAGAAACGGCGGGGAGCTGTTTTTT. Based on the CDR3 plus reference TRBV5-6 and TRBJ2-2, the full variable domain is DAGVTQSPTHLIKTRGQQVTLRCSPKSGHDTVSWYQQALGQGPQFIFQYYEEEERQRGNFPDRFSGHQFPNYSSELNVNALLLGDSALYLCASSWGTSGRNGGELFFGEGSRLTVL.

The CDR3 nucleotides read TGTGCCATCAGTGTAGCCGATACGCAGTATTTT. Its protein product is CAISVADTQYF. The chain employs TRBV10-3 and TRBJ2-3; D unresolved. In germline, CDR1 is ENHRY, CDR2 SYGVKD. This CDR3 contains 11 residues. The V gene lost 4 bases and the J gene lost 6 bases, with 5 bases spanning the gap.

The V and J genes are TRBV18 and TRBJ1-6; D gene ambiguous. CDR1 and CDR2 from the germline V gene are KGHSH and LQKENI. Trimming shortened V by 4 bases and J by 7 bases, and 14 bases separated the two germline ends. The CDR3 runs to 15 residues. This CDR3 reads CASSREGRSNSPLHF. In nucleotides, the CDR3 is TGTGCCAGCTCACGAGAAGGACGGAGCAATTCACCCCTCCACTTT.

CDR3 coding DNA: TGTGCCAGCAGCTTTGATTCGGGTAGCGGGAGTGGTGAGCAGTTCTTC. It is translated as CASSFDSGSGSGEQFF. V gene TRBV7-3 combines with J gene TRBJ2-1; 9 nucleotides match TRBD2. V shed 3 bases, J shed 9 bases, and the junction held 12 bases outside the gene matches. The CDR3 length is 16 residues. Germline V gene data show CDR1 as SGHTA and CDR2 as FQGTGA.

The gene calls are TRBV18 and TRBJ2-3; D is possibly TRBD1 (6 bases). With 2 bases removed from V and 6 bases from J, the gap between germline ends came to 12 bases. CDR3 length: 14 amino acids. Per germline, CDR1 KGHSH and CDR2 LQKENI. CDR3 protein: CASSPKQGWDTQYF. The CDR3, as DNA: TGTGCCAGCTCACCAAAGCAGGGGTGGGATACGCAGTATTTT.